The 10 T cell receptor beta chains given below trace back to one sample, sequenced in a study of T cell clusters in autoimmune cytopenias. TRB was amplified by touch-down multiplex PCR, primer pools A and B combined. Reanalyzing the multiplex PCR reads, TCRdb keeps one entry per CDR3 protein, without DNA. This listing includes nearly 7,500 distinct CDR3 sequences. TRB was amplified from about 270 ng of peripheral blood genomic DNA per sample. Input material: peripheral blood. Receptors were obtained from a human donor with an autoimmune cytopenia or autoimmune hepatitis (not recorded which).

According to its frequency, this clonotype is medium-sized. The chain uses TRBV15 and TRBJ2-2. Germline-derived CDR1 and CDR2 are LNHNV and YYDKDF (reference sequence). The CDR3 sequence is 12 residues long. The CDR3 loop is CATSRDRAGLFF. The entire variable domain, with the rest obtained from reference TRBV15 and TRBJ2-2, is as follows: DAMVIQNPRYQVTQFGKPVTLSCSQTLNHNVMYWYQQKSSQAPKLLFHYYDKDFNNEADTPDNFQSRRPNTSFCFLDIRSPGLGDTAMYLCATSRDRAGLFFGEGSRLTVL.

Judged by frequency, this clonotype is medium-sized. The rearrangement uses TRBV19 and TRBJ2-7; the D call from TCRdb, TRBD1, cannot be confirmed without DNA. The CDR3 runs to 13 residues. The germline gives CDR1 LNHDA, CDR2 SQIVND (reference sequence). The CDR3: CASRVPGTYEQYF.

The V and J genes are TRBV20-1 and TRBJ1-5; the TRBD1 assignment by TCRdb is unverifiable without DNA. The CDR3 runs to 14 residues. Germline V gene sequence: CDR1 DFQATT, CDR2 SNEGSKA (reference sequence). The CDR3 here is CSAQTGTLGQPQHF.

By frequency, this clonotype registers medium-sized. J is TRBJ2-7 and V is TRBV30; absent DNA, TCRdb's TRBD1 call cannot be checked. Germline V CDR1 and CDR2: GTSNPN, SVGIG (reference sequence). This CDR3 comprises 13 residues. CDR3 sequence: CAWSRDRAYEQYF.

The chain has TRBV12-3 or TRBV12-4 and TRBJ1-4; TCRdb returns TRBD1, unconfirmable since there is no DNA. CDR3 length: 15 residues. CDR3 residues: CASSPEGGLAEKLFF.

The CDR3 sequence is CASSRFPWTGSPGNTIYF. The gene calls are TRBV6-2 or TRBV6-3 and TRBJ1-3; TCRdb returns TRBD1, unconfirmable since there is no DNA. This CDR3 spans 18 amino acids. The germline V gene has CDR1 MNHEY and CDR2 SVGEGT.

This clonotype is classed as medium-sized by frequency. V and J are TRBV27 and TRBJ2-5; checking the TCRdb D call of TRBD1 is not possible without DNA. The CDR3 totals 13 residues. Germline loops: CDR1 MNHEY, CDR2 SMNVEV (reference sequence). The CDR3 here is CASSLSFGETQYF.

The chain carries TRBV5-1 and TRBJ2-5; there is no DNA to check the TCRdb D call of TRBD2. The CDR3 has 14 amino acids. The germline V gene has CDR1 SGHRS and CDR2 YFSETQ. The CDR3 region is CASSSLAGKETQYF. The variable domain in full, completed from reference TRBV5-1 and TRBJ2-5, reads KAGVTQTPRYLIKTRGQQVTLSCSPISGHRSVSWYQQTPGQGLQFLFEYFSETQRNKGNFPGRFSGRQFSNSRSEMNVSTLELGDSALYLCASSSLAGKETQYFGPGTRLLVL.

The chain joins TRBV5-1 to TRBJ2-5; TCRdb picks TRBD2, but there is no DNA to check that call. The CDR3 runs 15 residues. The germline gives CDR1 SGHRS, CDR2 YFSETQ. CDR3 loop: CASTNSGGSQETQYF.

This clonotype is called medium-sized (0.01 to 0.1%) based on its frequency. The chain couples TRBV19 to TRBJ1-5; checking the TCRdb D call of TRBD1 is not possible without DNA. This CDR3 spans 14 amino acids. Germline values: CDR1 LNHDA, CDR2 SQIVND (reference sequence). CDR3 protein: CASMRQGTNQPQHF.